This TCR beta chain was found in a study of CD8 T cells in Susac syndrome. Study-wide context: Eight or nine of the sequenced Susac syndrome patients were in remission, and 5 or 6 had active disease.

Purification of the CD8+ and CD4+ T cells relied on negative isolation, and TEMRA cells underwent FACS enrichment. Trimming left V 3 bases short and J 6 bases short, with 10 bases between. CDR1 SGHRS and CDR2 YFSETQ come from the germline V gene. The CDR3 is 12 amino acids. cDNA came from about 0.5 to 1 ug RNA primed by random hexamers. TCRdb passed the immunoSEQ multiplex PCR reads through MiXCR, listing each CDR3 protein once. This sample has about 80,000 distinct CDR3 sequences, with roughly 91% found just once. This TCR was recovered from a human donor with Susac syndrome. Sequences were obtained from CD4+ T cells from PBMCs. This sequence joins TRBV5-1 and TRBJ2-7, with D possibly being TRBD1 (6 bases). The CDR3 sequence is CASSYGQLEQYF. CDR3 in DNA: TGCGCCAGCAGCTACGGACAGCTCGAGCAGTACTTC.